These 30 T cell receptor beta chains originate from one sample sequenced in a study of OX40 agonist ivuxolimab in advanced cancers. Profiling relied on immunoSEQ multiplex PCR, and the TCRdb table lists in-frame clones only, not all of them. The table has around 31,000 clones, approximately 86% seen once. Sequenced material: CD4+ or CD8+ T cells sorted from blood, taken in a trial of the OX40 agonist ivuxolimab. These receptors were obtained from an adult with an advanced solid tumor such as melanoma, head and neck, liver or kidney cancer.

This sequence joins TRBV10-2 and TRBJ2-3; D gene uncertain. The length of the CDR3 is 14 residues. The ends were cut back, 1 base at V and 1 base at J, with 6 bases in the middle. Germline V gene data show CDR1 as WSHSY and CDR2 as SAAADI. CDR3 nucleotide sequence: TGCGCCAGCAGTGAGTACACGGGCACAGATACGCAGTATTTT. The encoded protein is CASSEYTGTDTQYF.

V gene TRBV11-2 combines with J gene TRBJ2-7, with a weak D call TRBD2 (5 bases). The CDR3 runs to 16 residues. The V end lost 0 bases, the J end lost 0 bases, and 12 bases lay between the germline ends. Germline CDR1 reads SGHAT; CDR2 reads FQNNGV. The DNA of the CDR3 is TGTGCCAGCAGCTTAGATGGTGCTCGGGGCTCCTACGAGCAGTACTTC. Its protein is CASSLDGARGSYEQYF.

This rearrangement joins TRBV7-9 to TRBJ2-5, with TRBD2 identical over 10 bases. Germline lookup yields CDR1 SEHNR and CDR2 FQNEAQ (reference sequence). The CDR3 covers 15 residues. V shed 4 bases, J shed 0 bases, and the junction held 2 bases outside the gene matches. In DNA, the CDR3 is TGTGCCAGCAGCTCTAGCGGGGGCTACCAAGAGACCCAGTACTTC. Amino acids: CASSSSGGYQETQYF.

This sequence joins TRBV9 and TRBJ2-5; 14 bases are a match to TRBD2. J gave up 2 bases and V 0 bases, and 6 bases lay outside the gene matches. The CDR3 is 18 residues long. Germline CDR1 reads SGDLS; CDR2 reads YYNGEE. The CDR3 DNA reads as TGTGCCAGCAGCGTAGAGGGACTAGCGGGAGTGGGGCAAGAGACCCAGTACTTC. Translation gives CASSVEGLAGVGQETQYF. Using reference TRBV9 and TRBJ2-5 for the parts outside the CDR3, the full variable domain is DSGVTQTPKHLITATGQRVTLRCSPRSGDLSVYWYQQSLDQGLQFLIQYYNGEERAKGNILERFSAQQFPDLHSELNLSSLELGDSALYFCASSVEGLAGVGQETQYFGPGTRLLVL.

The chain carries TRBV6-1 and TRBJ2-2; D gene uncertain. The CDR3 has 15 amino acids. V was cut by 4 bases and J by 3 bases, with 12 bases left in between. CDR1 is MNHNS and CDR2 is SASEGT in the germline V gene. The chain's CDR3 is CASSGLDGHTGELFF. The CDR3 DNA is TGTGCCAGCAGTGGGCTAGACGGTCACACCGGGGAGCTGTTTTTT.

The gene calls are TRBV7-2 and TRBJ2-5; 8 bases align to TRBD2. Germline V gene data show CDR1 as SGHTA and CDR2 as FQGNSA. The CDR3 sequence is 17 residues long. The V segment lost 1 base and the J segment 2 bases; nucleotides outside the gene matches: 9. CDR3 sequence (DNA): TGTGCCAGCAGCTTAGGCGGTAGCGGGGCAAGACAAGAGACCCAGTACTTC. This encodes CASSLGGSGARQETQYF.

The J gene is TRBJ1-1, the V gene TRBV28; D is uncertain. In germline, CDR1 is MDHEN, CDR2 SYDVKM. The CDR3 is 11 residues long. The V gene lost 6 bases and the J gene lost 5 bases, with 7 bases spanning the gap. The CDR3 DNA sequence: TGTGCCAGCAGGGGTTGGACTGAAGCTTTCTTT. It is translated as CASRGWTEAFF. Combining the CDR3 with reference TRBV28 and TRBJ1-1 gives the whole variable domain DVKVTQSSRYLVKRTGEKVFLECVQDMDHENMFWYRQDPGLGLRLIYFSYDVKMKEKGDIPEGYSVSREKKERFSLILESASTNQTSMYLCASRGWTEAFFGQGTRLTVV.

The V and J genes are TRBV6-5 and TRBJ2-7, with D perhaps being TRBD1 or TRBD2 (5 bases each). This CDR3 is built from 15 residues. V lost 6 bases, J lost 2 bases, and 17 bases lay in between. Per the germline V gene, CDR1 is MNHEY and CDR2 is SVGAGI. The CDR3 DNA is TGTGCCAGCAGACGAGGGCCCTGGGGGACCTACGAGCAGTACTTC. Translating gives CASRRGPWGTYEQYF.

This chain connects TRBV13 to TRBJ1-2, with D unclear. Germline values: CDR1 PRHDT, CDR2 FYEKMQ (reference sequence). V was clipped by 5 bases and J by 4 bases, with 8 bases between them. This CDR3 region has 12 residues. CDR3 nucleotides: TGTGCCAGCAGCGGAGATCCCTATGGCTACACCTTC. Translated: CASSGDPYGYTF.

The chain has TRBV4-1 and TRBJ2-7, with TRBD2 as a possible D gene (6 bases). CDR1 and CDR2 (germline): MGHRA, YSYEKL. The V and J ends lost 4 bases and 3 bases respectively, with 10 bases between them. CDR3 length equals 13 residues. CDR3 protein: CASSPTSLYEQYF. The CDR3 DNA sequence: TGCGCCAGCAGCCCTACTAGCCTCTACGAGCAGTACTTC.

V is TRBV7-9 and J is TRBJ2-3; 10 bases are shared with TRBD2. Losses at the gene ends were 5 bases for V and 5 bases for J; bases not matched to a gene: 4. This CDR3 spans 14 amino acids. Germline assignment: CDR1 SEHNR and CDR2 FQNEAQ (reference sequence). CDR3 DNA: TGTGCCAGCAGCCAAAGCGGGAGGGTAGATACGCAGTATTTT. Translation gives CASSQSGRVDTQYF.

V is TRBV4-1 and J is TRBJ2-3, with D unresolved. This CDR3 region has 13 residues. Trimming took off 1 base at V and 4 bases at J, with 6 bases between the two ends. CDR1 is MGHRA and CDR2 is YSYEKL in the germline V gene. The CDR3 coding sequence is TGCGCCAGCAGCCAAGGAAACCCAGATACGCAGTATTTT. Translating it yields CASSQGNPDTQYF.

The chain carries TRBV6-6 and TRBJ2-2; the D is unclear. CDR3 size: 12 residues. CDR1 and CDR2 (germline): MNHNY, SVGAGI (reference sequence). Deletions cut 8 bases from V and 1 base from J, with 5 bases between. The CDR3 sequence: CASQVNTGELFF. CDR3 nucleotide sequence: TGTGCCAGCCAGGTGAACACCGGGGAGCTGTTTTTT.

CDR3 DNA: TGTGCCGGGGGTAGCGGAACTTACTCCTACGAGCAGTACTTC. The encoded protein is CAGGSGTYSYEQYF. The chain uses TRBV6-5 and TRBJ2-5; the D gene is possibly TRBD2 (6 bases). The J call may be wrong; the DNA end is better matched by TRBJ2-7. The germline V gene encodes CDR1 MNHEY and CDR2 SVGAGI. The CDR3 is made up of 14 amino acids.

The chain combines TRBV7-9 with TRBJ2-1; 11 nucleotides agree with TRBD2. V trimming: 1 base; J trimming: 9 bases; junction bases outside the gene matches: 5. Germline-derived CDR1 and CDR2 are SEHNR and FQNEAQ (reference sequence). The length of the CDR3 is 15 residues. CDR3 in DNA: TGTGCCAGCAGCTTAGTAGCGGGAGGGCACGGTGAGCAGTTCTTC. It encodes CASSLVAGGHGEQFF.

The rearrangement links TRBV13 to TRBJ2-3, with TRBD2 matching over 9 bases. The J segment lost 5 bases and the V segment lost 6 bases, leaving 9 bases of the junction unmatched. Germline loops: CDR1 PRHDT, CDR2 FYEKMQ (reference sequence). CDR3 length equals 15 residues. The CDR3 nucleotides read TGTGCCAGCAGATCCTTGCGGGAGGGCCAAGATACGCAGTATTTT. Its translation is CASRSLREGQDTQYF.

The chain links TRBV7-2 to TRBJ2-7; D is possibly TRBD1 (6 bases). The germline gives CDR1 SGHTA, CDR2 FQGNSA. V lost 2 bases to trimming and J lost 5 bases, with 19 bases between them. CDR3 size: 16 residues. This CDR3 is CASSLWLVGGRDEQYF. The CDR3 nucleotides read TGTGCCAGCAGCTTATGGCTCGTAGGGGGACGCGACGAGCAGTACTTC. Using reference TRBV7-2 and TRBJ2-7 for the parts outside the CDR3, the full variable domain is GAGVSQSPSNKVTEKGKDVELRCDPISGHTALYWYRQSLGQGLEFLIYFQGNSAPDKSGLPSDRFSAERTGGSVSTLTIQRTQQEDSAVYLCASSLWLVGGRDEQYFGPGTRLTVT.

The genes are TRBV4-3 and TRBJ2-6; 9 nucleotides match TRBD1. V was clipped by 3 bases and J by 0 bases; unmatched bases: 3. The CDR3 sequence is 17 residues long. Germline-derived CDR1 and CDR2 are LGHNA and YSLEER. The CDR3 nucleotides read TGCGCCAGCAGCCACAGGACAGGGGACTCTGGGGCCAACGTCCTGACTTTC. It codes for CASSHRTGDSGANVLTF.

V usage is TRBV12-5 and J usage is TRBJ2-5; TRBD2 aligns across 14 bases. The CDR3 length is 15 residues. Germline V CDR1 and CDR2: LGHNT, FRNRAP. The J segment lost 4 bases and the V segment lost 6 bases, leaving 4 bases of the junction unmatched. The CDR3 spells CASGRGLAGVETQYF. The CDR3 DNA follows: TGTGCTAGTGGACGGGGACTAGCGGGAGTAGAGACCCAGTACTTC.

J is TRBJ1-5 and V is TRBV9; 9 nucleotides agree with TRBD1. The CDR3 sequence is 15 residues long. Germline V gene lookup returns CDR1 SGDLS and CDR2 YYNGEE. Trimming removed 4 bases from V and 1 base from J; junction bases left unmatched: 3. In nucleotides, the CDR3 is TGTGCCAGCAGCAAAGGGACAGGGAGCAATCAGCCCCAGCATTTT. It is translated as CASSKGTGSNQPQHF.

V and J are TRBV11-2 and TRBJ2-5; tentatively, D is TRBD1 or TRBD2 (5 bases each). V was clipped by 5 bases and J by 1 base, with 20 bases between them. The CDR3 is made up of 17 amino acids. CDR1 is SGHAT, CDR2 FQNNGV, per germline. The CDR3 is CASSARDSGGTQETQYF. Here the CDR3 DNA reads TGTGCCAGCAGCGCCCGCGACAGTGGAGGAACCCAAGAGACCCAGTACTTC. The variable domain in full, with the rest retrieved from reference TRBV11-2 and TRBJ2-5, is EAGVAQSPRYKIIEKRQSVAFWCNPISGHATLYWYQQILGQGPKLLIQFQNNGVVDDSQLPKDRFSAERLKGVDSTLKIQPAKLEDSAVYLCASSARDSGGTQETQYFGPGTRLLVL.

This clone was found a few times. The chain links TRBV29-1 to TRBJ1-1; 10 bases match TRBD1. The trim removed 4 bases at V and 4 bases at J, leaving 0 bases unmatched. The CDR3 consists of 12 residues. Per the germline V gene, CDR1 is SQVTM and CDR2 is ANQGSEA. Here the CDR3 reads CSVGQGATEAFF. CDR3 sequence (DNA): TGCAGCGTTGGACAGGGGGCCACTGAAGCTTTCTTT.

This rearrangement joins TRBV25-1 to TRBJ2-3; 10 nucleotides match TRBD2. The CDR3 runs 15 residues. The V and J ends lost 5 bases and 3 bases, in that order; junction bases with no gene match: 5. The germline V gene encodes CDR1 MGHDK and CDR2 SYGVNS. In nucleotides, the CDR3 is TGTGCCAGCAGTATGGGGACTAGCGAAACAGATACGCAGTATTTT. Translation gives CASSMGTSETDTQYF. Complete variable domain (other parts from reference TRBV25-1 and TRBJ2-3): EADIYQTPRYLVIGTGKKITLECSQTMGHDKMYWYQQDPGMELHLIHYSYGVNSTEKGDLSSESTVSRIRTEHFPLTLESARPSHTSQYLCASSMGTSETDTQYFGPGTRLTVL.

V is TRBV9 and J is TRBJ2-3; 14 nucleotides line up with TRBD2. V dropped 4 bases and J dropped 4; count of bases not matched to a gene: 5. Germline assignment: CDR1 SGDLS and CDR2 YYNGEE. The CDR3 runs 16 residues. CDR3 sequence (DNA): TGTGCCAGCAGCACACCGACTAGCGGGAGGGCAGATACGCAGTATTTT. It encodes CASSTPTSGRADTQYF. The full variable domain, completed using reference TRBV9 and TRBJ2-3, is DSGVTQTPKHLITATGQRVTLRCSPRSGDLSVYWYQQSLDQGLQFLIQYYNGEERAKGNILERFSAQQFPDLHSELNLSSLELGDSALYFCASSTPTSGRADTQYFGPGTRLTVL.

J is TRBJ2-1 and V is TRBV4-1; 7 bases map to TRBD2. Looked up from germline, CDR1 is MGHRA and CDR2 is YSYEKL. Unmatched junction bases numbered 3, after V lost 1 base and J lost 3 bases. The CDR3 length is 15 residues. Here the CDR3 DNA reads TGCGCCAGCAGCCAAGTGGGCGGGAGCTACAATGAGCAGTTCTTC. Translated, it gives CASSQVGGSYNEQFF.

The CDR3 DNA is TGTGCCAGCAGTCCCCTCACTTCGGGAGATACGCAGTATTTT. Translated: CASSPLTSGDTQYF. V usage is TRBV27 and J usage is TRBJ2-3; D gene ambiguous. CDR1 is MNHEY, CDR2 SMNVEV, per germline (reference sequence). The length of the CDR3 is 14 residues. V lost 5 bases, J lost 5 bases, and 14 bases lay in between.

This chain connects TRBV7-9 to TRBJ2-1; D gene uncertain. V lost 2 bases and J lost 10, with 9 bases in between. The CDR3 consists of 12 residues. Germline V gives CDR1 SEHNR, CDR2 FQNEAQ (reference sequence). CDR3 DNA sequence: TGTGCCAGCAGCTTATCATCATTGGAGCAGTTCTTC. The encoded protein is CASSLSSLEQFF.

This clone was detected only once. The J gene is TRBJ2-3, the V gene TRBV4-1, with TRBD2 as a possible D gene (6 bases). Trimming left V 0 bases short and J 2 bases short, with 12 bases between. The CDR3 runs to 16 residues. Germline V gene data show CDR1 as MGHRA and CDR2 as YSYEKL. CDR3 residues: CASSQDLTGDTDTQYF. The CDR3, as DNA: TGCGCCAGCAGCCAAGATCTTACGGGAGACACAGATACGCAGTATTTT.

The genes are TRBV27 and TRBJ2-1; 8 bases agree with TRBD2. Per germline, CDR1 MNHEY and CDR2 SMNVEV (reference sequence). V was clipped by 8 bases and J by 9 bases; unmatched bases: 18. CDR3 length: 16 amino acids. The CDR3 loop reads CASHRSGTSLLSEQFF. The CDR3 DNA reads as TGTGCCAGCCACCGTTCCGGGACTAGTCTACTCAGTGAGCAGTTCTTC.

This clone is labeled as medium-sized. The chain links TRBV19 to TRBJ2-3, with 9 bases matching TRBD2. V shed 4 bases, J shed 4 bases, and the junction held 3 bases outside the gene matches. This CDR3 is 14 amino acids long. CDR1 and CDR2 from the germline V gene are LNHDA and SQIVND (reference sequence). The CDR3 bases are TGTGCCAGTAGTACTAGCGGGGAGGCAGATACGCAGTATTTT. It encodes CASSTSGEADTQYF.